One sample yielded the 10 T cell receptor beta chains listed below, sequenced in a study of T cells after posttransplantation cyclophosphamide. Assay used: immunoSEQ multiplex PCR; TCRdb lists only in-frame clones, some missing. The sample has around 10,000 clones, more than 75% seen once. Methotrexate plus calcineurin inhibitor accompanied controls' myeloablative marrow transplants; sampling was 1 year later. Sequences were derived from PBMCs, sampled after an allogeneic stem cell transplant with a calcineurin inhibitor and methotrexate. Receptors originate from a young adult male patient who received an allogeneic stem cell transplant from an unrelated donor, was CMV-positive, and had no GVHD. Some T cells may have originated in the graft donor.

The chain is built from TRBV11-1 and TRBJ2-7, with 15 positions matching TRBD2. The CDR3 length is 18 residues. The J segment lost 2 bases and the V segment lost 5 bases, leaving 10 bases of the junction unmatched. CDR1 is SGHAT and CDR2 is FQDESV in the germline V gene (reference sequence). In nucleotides, the CDR3 is TGTGCCAGCAGCCTAAGGACTAGCGGGAGGGCCGAGCCCTACGAGCAGTACTTC. It codes for CASSLRTSGRAEPYEQYF. Looking up the rest from reference TRBV11-1 and TRBJ2-7 gives the full variable domain: EAEVAQSPRYKITEKSQAVAFWCDPISGHATLYWYRQILGQGPELLVQFQDESVVDDSQLPKDRFSAERLKGVDSTLKIQPAELGDSAMYLCASSLRTSGRAEPYEQYFGPGTRLTVT.

This clone has a single count. J is TRBJ1-2 and V is TRBV19, with 7 bases fitting TRBD1. The CDR3 consists of 12 residues. In germline, CDR1 is LNHDA, CDR2 SQIVND (reference sequence). The junction had 5 bases not matched to a gene; V was cut back by 6 bases and J by 7 bases. CDR3 DNA sequence: TGTGCCAGTAGCCTGACAGGGTCTGGCTACACCTTC. Residues: CASSLTGSGYTF. Full variable domain (outside the CDR3, taken from reference TRBV19 and TRBJ1-2): DGGITQSPKYLFRKEGQNVTLSCEQNLNHDAMYWYRQDPGQGLRLIYYSQIVNDFQKGDIAEGYSVSREKKESFPLTVTSAQKNPTAFYLCASSLTGSGYTFGSGTRLTVV.

The chain employs TRBV4-1 and TRBJ2-1; TRBD2 aligns across 10 bases. The V gene end was trimmed by 6 bases and the J gene end by 6 bases; junction bases not matched to a gene: 11. The germline V gene encodes CDR1 MGHRA and CDR2 YSYEKL. This CDR3 contains 16 residues. CDR3: CASRPIAGGVGNEQFF. In DNA, the CDR3 is TGCGCCAGCAGACCCATAGCGGGAGGCGTGGGCAATGAGCAGTTCTTC.

The chain combines TRBV2 with TRBJ2-7, with 10 bases aligning to TRBD2. The V and J ends lost 6 bases and 0 bases, in that order; junction bases with no gene match: 5. The germline V gene encodes CDR1 SNHLY and CDR2 FYNNEI. The CDR3 is 15 residues long. CDR3 amino acids: CASRWTSGPSYEQYF. DNA for the CDR3: TGTGCCAGCAGATGGACTAGCGGTCCCTCCTACGAGCAGTACTTC.

The chain links TRBV19 to TRBJ2-5, with 7 bases matching TRBD2. The tail of the sequence fits TRBJ2-7 better, so the J call may be wrong. This CDR3 comprises 17 residues. Germline lookup yields CDR1 LNHDA and CDR2 SQIVND (reference sequence). CDR3 nucleotides: TGTGCCAGTAGTGGGGTTTTGGGGACTATCGAAAGCTACGAGCAGTACTTC. This sequence encodes CASSGVLGTIESYEQYF.

J is TRBJ1-1 and V is TRBV19; 7 nucleotides agree with TRBD1. V was pared by 4 bases and J by 2 bases, with 10 bases of the junction left unmatched. The length of the CDR3 is 16 residues. Germline loops: CDR1 LNHDA, CDR2 SQIVND (reference sequence). CDR3 in DNA: TGTGCCAGTAGTACCGCCGCCAGGGGGTTAAACACTGAAGCTTTCTTT. Translating it yields CASSTAARGLNTEAFF.

This clone was seen only once. The rearrangement links TRBV11-3 to TRBJ2-2; D unresolved. V was shortened by 5 bases and J by 6 bases, with 7 bases between the two germline ends. Germline V CDR1 and CDR2: SGHNT, YENEEA. This CDR3 is built from 12 residues. This CDR3 reads CASSPFSGELFF. The CDR3 DNA follows: TGTGCCAGCAGCCCGTTTTCCGGGGAGCTGTTTTTT.

The chain uses TRBV6-1 and TRBJ1-4, with D tentatively TRBD1 (5 bases). V lost 4 bases, J lost 8 bases, and 11 bases lay in between. Germline V CDR1 and CDR2: MNHNS, SASEGT. CDR3 length equals 13 residues. The CDR3 here is CASSGQGGEKLFF. The CDR3 coding sequence is TGTGCCAGCAGTGGTCAGGGCGGAGAAAAACTGTTTTTT.

The chain carries TRBV5-6 and TRBJ2-6; TRBD1 is a possible D gene (6 bases). Germline loops: CDR1 SGHDT, CDR2 YYEEEE. The CDR3 consists of 15 residues. Trimming cost V 2 bases and J 4 bases, with 10 bases left between them. As DNA, the CDR3 is TGTGCCAGCAGCTTCCCAGGGGTAGGGGCCAACGTCCTGACTTTC. Its protein product is CASSFPGVGANVLTF. Supplemented by reference TRBV5-6 and TRBJ2-6, the full variable domain reads DAGVTQSPTHLIKTRGQQVTLRCSPKSGHDTVSWYQQALGQGPQFIFQYYEEEERQRGNFPDRFSGHQFPNYSSELNVNALLLGDSALYLCASSFPGVGANVLTFGAGSRLTVL.

The J gene is TRBJ2-1, the V gene TRBV4-3; D might be TRBD2 (6 bases). CDR3 size: 18 residues. The V gene's germline CDR1 is LGHNA and CDR2 YSLEER. Trimming took off 0 bases at V and 0 bases at J, with 15 bases between the two ends. CDR3 region: CASSQDRGGKSSYNEQFF. CDR3 in DNA: TGCGCCAGCAGCCAAGATCGTGGCGGGAAGAGCTCCTACAATGAGCAGTTCTTC.